One and the same sample provided the 9 T cell receptor beta chains below, sequenced in a study of shared clonotypes between healthy human individuals. Here immunoSEQ multiplex PCR was the method, and the copy in TCRdb shows in-frame clones only, minus some. The sample contains millions of clones, about 92% of which appear only once. Sequenced material: naive CD4+ T cells sorted from blood. The sample's subset: CD45RA+ positively selected. All receptors come from a man between 18 and 29 years old in good health.

The V call is TRBV29-1, the J call TRBJ2-5; D is undetermined. V was shortened by 2 bases and J by 7 bases, with 23 bases between the two germline ends. Germline loops: CDR1 SQVTM, CDR2 ANQGSEA. The CDR3 has 16 amino acids. This CDR3 reads CSVERVAQRPPATQYF. In DNA form, the CDR3 reads TGCAGCGTTGAACGGGTCGCGCAGCGACCCCCGGCGACCCAGTACTTC.

The chain uses TRBV7-9 and TRBJ2-7; 7 bases fit TRBD2. In germline, CDR1 is SEHNR, CDR2 FQNEAQ (reference sequence). There are 14 residues in the CDR3. V gave up 5 bases and J gave up 5 bases; unmatched junction bases: 9. The CDR3 here is CASSPPGRGDEQYF. CDR3 DNA sequence: TGTGCCAGCAGCCCACCGGGACGGGGGGACGAGCAGTACTTC.

The J gene is TRBJ2-3, the V gene TRBV2, with 9 bases identical to TRBD2. V gave up 7 bases and J gave up 5 bases; unmatched junction bases: 4. The length of the CDR3 is 13 residues. Germline CDR1 SNHLY, CDR2 FYNNEI. The CDR3 region has the DNA TGTGCCAGCATGGCGGGAGGGGTAGATACGCAGTATTTT. Translating gives CASMAGGVDTQYF.

The chain combines TRBV6-5 with TRBJ1-6; 8 nucleotides align to TRBD1. This CDR3 has 15 amino acids. Unmatched junction bases numbered 10, after V lost 6 bases and J lost 9 bases. Per the germline V gene, CDR1 is MNHEY and CDR2 is SVGAGI. CDR3 nucleotides: TGTGCCAGCAGACCCGGTCGACAGGGGACTTCACCCCTCCACTTT. The encoded protein is CASRPGRQGTSPLHF.

V gene TRBV5-1 combines with J gene TRBJ1-5; a weak D match, TRBD1 (6 bases). V was trimmed by 0 bases and J by 5 bases, leaving 12 bases between them. Germline values: CDR1 SGHRS, CDR2 YFSETQ. The CDR3 has 15 residues. CDR3: CASSLGPGADQPQHF. The CDR3 bases are TGCGCCAGCAGCTTGGGGCCGGGGGCCGATCAGCCCCAGCATTTT.

V is TRBV2 and J is TRBJ2-5; 12 bases are a match to TRBD2. CDR3 length equals 17 residues. V lost 4 bases to trimming and J lost 7 bases; unmatched junction nucleotides: 13. The V gene's germline CDR1 is SNHLY and CDR2 FYNNEI. The CDR3 DNA reads as TGTGCCAGCAGTGTCTCCCGGACTAGCGGGGAAGGGGGGACCCAGTACTTC. As protein: CASSVSRTSGEGGTQYF.

The J gene is TRBJ2-1, the V gene TRBV5-4, with 8 bases fitting TRBD2. The CDR3 loop spans 15 amino acids. Germline CDR1 SGHNT, CDR2 YYREEE (reference sequence). The V segment lost 3 bases and the J segment 4 bases; nucleotides outside the gene matches: 6. CDR3 bases: TGTGCCAGCAGCTCAGCACTAGCGGCTTACAATGAGCAGTTCTTC. It is translated as CASSSALAAYNEQFF.

The rearrangement uses TRBV7-2 and TRBJ2-3, with 9 nucleotides matching TRBD2. With 5 bases clipped from V and 0 bases from J, the junction kept 15 bases outside the gene matches. In germline, CDR1 is SGHTA, CDR2 FQGNSA. The CDR3 consists of 19 residues. CDR3 in amino acids: CASSPNNSGSRGSTDTQYF. CDR3 coding DNA: TGTGCCAGCAGCCCCAACAATAGCGGGAGTAGGGGAAGCACAGATACGCAGTATTTT.

The rearrangement uses TRBV15 and TRBJ2-7; D might be TRBD1 (6 bases). The CDR3 length is 14 residues. Germline-derived CDR1 and CDR2 are LNHNV and YYDKDF (reference sequence). Deletions cut 0 bases from V and 5 bases from J, with 11 bases between. CDR3 bases: TGTGCCACCAGCAGAGACAGGGGTTGGAACGAGCAGTACTTC. It specifies CATSRDRGWNEQYF.